The 15 T cell receptor beta chains listed next were all sequenced from one sample in a study of T cell changes during pregnancy in multiple sclerosis. The method was immunoSEQ multiplex PCR; TCRdb's version includes in-frame clones alone and lacks a portion of them. Here the sample spans 30,000 to 45,000 clones, over 75% being singletons. The sample here was CD4+ T cells from peripheral blood mononuclear cells, taken before pregnancy. The receptors derive from a female donor with multiple sclerosis, enrolled in a pregnancy study.

CDR3 sequence (DNA): TGTGCCAGCAGCAACCGGGACAGGCCCTACGAGCAGTACTTC. Translated, it gives CASSNRDRPYEQYF. The V and J genes are TRBV9 and TRBJ2-7; 8 nucleotides match TRBD1. Germline trimming cut 4 bases from V and 2 bases from J; bases unmatched to any gene: 5. This CDR3 region has 14 residues. The germline CDR1 and CDR2 sequences are SGDLS and YYNGEE.

This clone was counted a single time. The chain links TRBV7-9 to TRBJ2-7; maybe TRBD2 (5 bases). CDR1 and CDR2 (germline): SEHNR, FQNEAQ (reference sequence). The germline V and J ends were trimmed by 1 base and 0 bases, with 7 bases remaining between them. The CDR3 runs to 14 residues. In DNA, the CDR3 is TGTGCCAGCAGCTTAGGAGGGAACTCCTACGAGCAGTACTTC. This encodes CASSLGGNSYEQYF.

This clone was counted a single time. This chain uses TRBV7-3 with TRBJ2-7; a possible D gene is TRBD1 (5 bases). The CDR3 runs to 15 residues. Germline CDR1 SGHTA, CDR2 FQGTGA. V was pared by 6 bases and J by 0 bases, with 15 bases between. The CDR3 nucleotides read TGTGCCAGCAGTTCCGGACAACCGGGCTCCTACGAGCAGTACTTC. Residues: CASSSGQPGSYEQYF.

V is TRBV10-1 and J is TRBJ2-2; 11 bases line up with TRBD2. This CDR3 comprises 16 residues. The V gene's germline CDR1 is WNHNN and CDR2 SYGVQD (reference sequence). J lost 1 base, V lost 6 bases, and 4 bases had no gene match. The CDR3 coding sequence is TGCGCCAGCAGAGCCGGGACTAGCGGGAACACCGGGGAGCTGTTTTTT. Translation: CASRAGTSGNTGELFF.

V is TRBV5-6 and J is TRBJ2-3; 9 bases map to TRBD2. Germline CDR1 SGHDT, CDR2 YYEEEE. The trim removed 4 bases at V and 1 base at J, leaving 10 bases unmatched. CDR3 size: 17 residues. CDR3 amino acids: CASSRRTSATGTDTQYF. For the CDR3, the DNA is TGTGCCAGCAGCCGGAGGACTAGCGCTACGGGCACAGATACGCAGTATTTT.

V and J are TRBV15 and TRBJ2-7; D unresolved. The CDR3 covers 15 residues. The germline gives CDR1 LNHNV, CDR2 YYDKDF (reference sequence). Trimming took 1 base from V and 1 from J, leaving 11 bases between them. The CDR3 DNA reads as TGTGCCACCAGCAGAGTTGAGGTCCCTTCCTACGAGCAGTACTTC. It encodes CATSRVEVPSYEQYF.

The chain joins TRBV5-8 to TRBJ2-3; the match to TRBD1 covers 7 bases. V was pared by 0 bases and J by 5 bases, with 9 bases of the junction left unmatched. This CDR3 is 16 amino acids long. The V gene's germline CDR1 is SGHTS and CDR2 YDEGEE. CDR3 DNA: TGTGCCAGCAGCTTGGGGGACAGCCAAGGGAAAGATACGCAGTATTTT. Translating gives CASSLGDSQGKDTQYF.

Concerning this clone itself: The same CDR3 also results from other DNA sequences found in this sample. The rearrangement uses TRBV6-6 and TRBJ1-1, with a possible D match to TRBD1 (6 bases). CDR1 and CDR2 (germline): MNHNY, SVGAGI (reference sequence). The CDR3 has 16 amino acids. V gave up 7 bases and J gave up 1 base, with 19 bases separating them. CDR3 protein: CASTTTGGPRNTEAFF. The CDR3 coding sequence is TGTGCCAGCACCACGACAGGAGGCCCGAGGAACACTGAAGCTTTCTTT.

This sequence joins TRBV5-4 and TRBJ1-2; tentative D call: TRBD1 (5 bases). The CDR3 contains 15 residues. The germline V gene encodes CDR1 SGHNT and CDR2 YYREEE (reference sequence). The germline V and J ends were trimmed by 1 base and 4 bases, with 14 bases remaining between them. CDR3 residues: CASSLPPGTGYGYTF. DNA for the CDR3: TGTGCCAGCAGCTTGCCGCCAGGGACTGGCTATGGCTACACCTTC.

This chain uses TRBV9 with TRBJ1-2, with D possibly matching TRBD1 (6 bases). V was pared by 0 bases and J by 4 bases, with 13 bases between. This CDR3 has 15 residues. Per the germline V gene, CDR1 is SGDLS and CDR2 is YYNGEE. In DNA form, the CDR3 reads TGTGCCAGCAGCGTAGCTCCAGGGGCATCCTATGGCTACACCTTC. Amino acids: CASSVAPGASYGYTF.

The chain recombines TRBV5-3 with TRBJ2-2; possible D gene TRBD2, 6 bases. Being an ORF, TRBV5-3 has a function that is uncertain. This CDR3 spans 18 amino acids. With 4 bases removed from V and 0 bases from J, the gap between germline ends came to 19 bases. The CDR3 protein is CARSPLGLKLPNTGELFF. The CDR3 bases are TGTGCCAGAAGCCCGCTGGGACTTAAGCTTCCGAACACCGGGGAGCTGTTTTTT.

The J gene is TRBJ1-6, the V gene TRBV7-2; 8 nucleotides line up with TRBD1. Per the germline V gene, CDR1 is SGHTA and CDR2 is FQGNSA. CDR3 length: 15 amino acids. With 5 bases clipped from V and 7 bases from J, the junction kept 7 bases outside the gene matches. CDR3 amino acids: CASSLPGTGNSPLHF. The CDR3 DNA reads as TGTGCCAGCAGCCTTCCCGGGACAGGCAATTCACCCCTCCACTTT.

This sequence joins TRBV30 and TRBJ2-7; 7 positions agree with TRBD2. The V gene end was trimmed by 0 bases and the J gene end by 0 bases; junction bases not matched to a gene: 14. The germline CDR1 and CDR2 sequences are GTSNPN and SVGIG (reference sequence). This CDR3 region has 18 residues. CDR3 loop: CAWSVKWRGTTVSYEQYF. CDR3 DNA: TGTGCCTGGAGTGTCAAGTGGCGGGGGACTACGGTCTCCTACGAGCAGTACTTC. The complete variable domain, with remaining parts taken from reference TRBV30 and TRBJ2-7, reads SQTIHQWPATLVQPVGSPLSLECTVEGTSNPNLYWYRQAAGRGLQLLFYSVGIGQISSEVPQNLSASRPQDRQFILSSKKLLLSDSGFYLCAWSVKWRGTTVSYEQYFGPGTRLTVT.

This clone has a single count. The junction differs from germline at one of its ends, possibly a read error. V and J are TRBV7-7 and TRBJ1-4; the match to TRBD1 covers 7 bases. The germline CDR1 and CDR2 sequences are SSHAT and FNYEAQ (reference sequence). This CDR3 comprises 15 residues. The CDR3: CASSLGSGGNEKLFF. The CDR3 bases are TGTGCTAGCAGCTTAGGTTCAGGGGGTAATGAAAAACTGTTTTTT.

V and J are TRBV4-2 and TRBJ2-7, with 11 bases lining up with TRBD1. Germline V gives CDR1 LGHNA, CDR2 YNFKEQ. The CDR3 spans 14 residues. The junction had 4 bases not matched to a gene; V was cut back by 5 bases and J by 4 bases. CDR3 coding DNA: TGTGCCAGCAGCGAGGGACAGGGGGTATACGAGCAGTACTTC. It is translated as CASSEGQGVYEQYF.